This passage covers 3 T cell receptor beta chains from one sample sequenced in a study of T cell repertoires in cytomegalovirus infection (dated by TCRdb to the late 2010s). These receptors have no identified antigens. The sample's treatment or condition, from its label and the paper: in vitro stimulation with specific CMV peptide epitopes to enrich CMV-specific T cells. Sequencing was performed on an Illumina HiSeq 1500. Through fastp at Q25 and MiXCR, TCRdb rebuilt clones from the public reads, retaining in-frame beta chains. Every entry covers one CDR3 protein and lists the most common genes and DNA from its rows. The table for this sample lists 250,000 to 300,000 distinct CDR3 sequences; 20% to 25% of them were counted only once. Roughly 20% of the sample is held by the ten biggest clonotypes. The sequencing used cultured PBMCs, collected from culture after CMV antigen stimulation. The receptors shown here come from a human donor in good health (CMV status not recorded). Some clones in this sample may be carry-over from other donors' samples.

The sample holds a few counts of this clonotype. The chain employs TRBV7-9 and TRBJ2-7; D ambiguous. CDR3 size: 14 residues. Germline CDR1 and CDR2: SEHNR and FQNEAQ (reference sequence). V shed 2 bases and J shed 0 bases, with 8 bases lying between them. CDR3 DNA sequence: TGTGCCAGCAGCTTATCCCAGGTCTCCTACGAGCAGTACTTC. Translating gives CASSLSQVSYEQYF. The whole variable domain, remainder taken from reference TRBV7-9 and TRBJ2-7, is DTGVSQNPRHKITKRGQNVTFRCDPISEHNRLYWYRQTLGQGPEFLTYFQNEAQLEKSRLLSDRFSAERPKGSFSTLEIQRTEQGDSAMYLCASSLSQVSYEQYFGPGTRLTVT.

The rearrangement joins TRBV7-3 to TRBJ2-1; D is undetermined. CDR1 is SGHTA, CDR2 FQGTGA, per germline. V gave up 5 bases and J gave up 0 bases, with 11 bases separating them. The CDR3 runs 15 residues. The CDR3 loop reads CASSATTDSYNEQFF. The CDR3 DNA reads TGTGCCAGCAGCGCCACTACCGACTCCTACAATGAGCAGTTCTTC. Full variable domain (outside the CDR3, taken from reference TRBV7-3 and TRBJ2-1): GAGVSQTPSNKVTEKGKYVELRCDPISGHTALYWYRQSLGQGPEFLIYFQGTGAADDSGLPNDRFFAVRPEGSVSTLKIQRTERGDSAVYLCASSATTDSYNEQFFGPGTRLTVL.

This clonotype has ten or more counts. This rearrangement joins TRBV5-1 to TRBJ2-3, with 14 bases matching TRBD2. The trim removed 3 bases at V and 5 bases at J, leaving 5 bases unmatched. There are 16 residues in the CDR3. The germline gives CDR1 SGHRS, CDR2 YFSETQ. The CDR3 sequence is CASSWGLAGAGDTQYF. CDR3 DNA sequence: TGCGCCAGCAGCTGGGGACTAGCGGGAGCGGGAGATACGCAGTATTTT.